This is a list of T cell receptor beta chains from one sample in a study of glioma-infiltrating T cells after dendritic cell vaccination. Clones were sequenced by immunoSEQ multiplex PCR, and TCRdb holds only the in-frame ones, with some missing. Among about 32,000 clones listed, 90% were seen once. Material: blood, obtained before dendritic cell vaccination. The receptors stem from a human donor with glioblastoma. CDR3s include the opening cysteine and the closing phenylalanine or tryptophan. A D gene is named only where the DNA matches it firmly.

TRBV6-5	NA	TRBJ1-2	CASSYSQGNYGYTF
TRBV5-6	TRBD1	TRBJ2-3	CASRPGQYTDTQYF
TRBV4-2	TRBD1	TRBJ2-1	CASSQDPAGGYNEQFF
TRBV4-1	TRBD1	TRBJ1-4	CASSQPGQGLEKLFF
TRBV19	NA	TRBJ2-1	CASSIELNEQFF
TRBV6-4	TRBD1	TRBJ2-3	CASSRDRNTDTQYF
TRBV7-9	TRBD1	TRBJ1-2	CASSINEKGAGGYTF
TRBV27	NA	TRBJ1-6	CASSFGVEDNSPLHF
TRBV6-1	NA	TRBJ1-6	CASSEALLGQGGSPLHF
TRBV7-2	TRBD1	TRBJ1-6	CASSLVTVPGGNSPLHF
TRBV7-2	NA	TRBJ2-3	CASKIAGTDTQYF
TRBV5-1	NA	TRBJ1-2	CASSFGREVGYTF
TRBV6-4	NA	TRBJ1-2	CASSETPGPPYGYTF
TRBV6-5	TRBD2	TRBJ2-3	CASRTSGGASDTQYF
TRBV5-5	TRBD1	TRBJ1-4	CASSAGTGATNEKLFF
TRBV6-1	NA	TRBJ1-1	CASRPAGATNTEAFF
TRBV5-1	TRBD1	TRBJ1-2	CASSDPTGDYTF
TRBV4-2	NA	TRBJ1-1	CASGPGAWDTEAFF
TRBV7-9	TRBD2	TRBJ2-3	CASSFSSGGAIDTQYF
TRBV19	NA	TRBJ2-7	CASSIGRGYEQYF
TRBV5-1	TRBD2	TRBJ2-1	CASSLGTSGSYNEQFF
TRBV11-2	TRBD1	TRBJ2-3	CASSPWGQASTDTQYF
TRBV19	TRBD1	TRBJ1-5	CASSAKAGGQVHF
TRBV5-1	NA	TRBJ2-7	CASSPITGNHRSYEQYF
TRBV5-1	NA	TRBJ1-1	CASSLARGGTMNTEAFF
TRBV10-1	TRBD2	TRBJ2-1	CASSPTGLNNEQFF
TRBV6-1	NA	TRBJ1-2	CASSEIQGRGNYGYTF
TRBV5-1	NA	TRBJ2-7	CASSSQPGVGEQYF
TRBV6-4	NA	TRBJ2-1	CASSASVSSYNEQFF
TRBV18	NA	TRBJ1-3	CASSREGAGNTIYF
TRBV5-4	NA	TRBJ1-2	CASSSQALPYYGYTF
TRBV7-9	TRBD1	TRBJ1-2	CASSTDIGQGARGYTF
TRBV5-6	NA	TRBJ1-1	CASSLERGMGEAFF
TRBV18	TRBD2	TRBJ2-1	CASSHSGGRDTMKQFF
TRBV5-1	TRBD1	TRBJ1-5	CASSSTGGNQPQHF
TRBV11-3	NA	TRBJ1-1	CASSYREGTEAFF
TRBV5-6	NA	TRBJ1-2	CASSLSGNHGYTF
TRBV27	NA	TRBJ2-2	CASRPMSTGELFF
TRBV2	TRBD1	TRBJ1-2	CASTLDRSNGYTF
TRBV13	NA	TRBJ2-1	CASSARGKGEQFF
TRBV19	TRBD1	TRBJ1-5	CASSIWTGDQPQHF
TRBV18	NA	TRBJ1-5	CASSLTRQSSNQPQHF
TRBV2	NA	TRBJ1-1	CASKRRDTVLTEAFF
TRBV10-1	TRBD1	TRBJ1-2	CASSDGQAKDSYGYTF